A selection of T cell receptor beta chains follows, all from one sample in a study of T cell repertoires in aging, cancer and after chemotherapy. One entry per CDR3 protein, called by TCRdb with MiXCR from the multiplex PCR reads. The sample carries 1,400 to 1,500 distinct CDR3 sequences, 60% recorded once. Sequenced input: blood. These receptors were collected from a human donor with a blood cancer. Both conserved end residues are part of each CDR3. D genes are given only for firm matches. Part of the rows lack a size; the others show once, few, many or a class for expanded clones.

CASSSLGRELTGELFF,TGTGCCAGCAGTTCGTTAGGGAGGGAATTGACCGGGGAGCTGTTTTTT,TRBD2,16,TRBV5-5,TRBJ2-2,-
CASGRMAGGYVLTF,TGTGCCAGCGGTCGTATGGCAGGGGGCTATGTCCTGACTTTC,TRBD1,14,TRBV7-2,TRBJ2-6,few
CASSFPTSGRAAYEQYF,TGTGCCAGCAGTTTTCCCACTAGCGGGAGGGCCGCCTACGAGCAGTACTTC,TRBD2,17,TRBV6-6,TRBJ2-7,few
CASSLGRGTGFSQPQHF,TGTGCCAGCAGTTTGGGGCGCGGGACAGGGTTTTCTCAGCCCCAGCATTTT,TRBD1,17,TRBV12-3/TRBV12-4,TRBJ1-5,-
CASSLLSGSARTDTQYF,TGTGCCAGCAGCTTGCTAAGCGGGAGTGCACGCACAGATACGCAGTATTTT,TRBD2,17,TRBV7-2,TRBJ2-3,-
CASSFQIEDTQYF,TGTGCCAGCAGCTTCCAGATCGAAGATACGCAGTATTTT,-,13,TRBV7-2,TRBJ2-3,-
CASSLGQSNSPLHF,TGTGCCAGCAGTTTGGGGCAGAGTAATTCACCCCTCCACTTT,-,14,TRBV12-3/TRBV12-4,TRBJ1-6,-
CASSSRGSGVYEQYF,TGTGCCAGCAGTAGCCGTGGTAGCGGAGTCTACGAGCAGTACTTC,-,15,TRBV6-6,TRBJ2-7,-
CASSPRSGETQYF,TGTGCCAGCAGCCCGAGGTCGGGGGAGACCCAGTACTTC,-,13,TRBV7-2,TRBJ2-5,-
CASSRGGPGQYF,TGTGCCAGCAGCCGCGGGGGTCCTGGGCAGTACTTC,TRBD2,12,TRBV7-2,TRBJ2-7,-
CASSQMGGSYNEQFF,TGTGCCAGCAGCCAGATGGGGGGCTCCTACAATGAGCAGTTCTTC,-,15,TRBV7-9,TRBJ2-1,-
CASSYPPAGRLAGELFF,TGTGCCAGCAGTTACCCCCCAGCGGGGCGGTTAGCCGGGGAGCTGTTTTTT,TRBD2,17,TRBV6-5,TRBJ2-2,-
CASSYPRGAFYEQYF,TGTGCCAGCAGTTACCCAAGAGGGGCTTTCTACGAGCAGTACTTC,-,15,TRBV6-2/TRBV6-3,TRBJ2-7,-
CASSRRRGNQETQYF,TGTGCCAGCAGCCGGAGGCGGGGGAACCAAGAGACCCAGTACTTC,TRBD2,15,TRBV7-2,TRBJ2-5,-
CSVDRLGSMRETQYF,TGCAGCGTTGACCGCCTGGGCTCAATGAGGGAGACCCAGTACTTC,-,15,TRBV29-1,TRBJ2-5,few
CATVEQGATDTQYF,TGTGCCACCGTAGAACAGGGGGCCACAGATACGCAGTATTTT,TRBD1,14,TRBV15,TRBJ2-3,few
CASSDVARGSGGGELFF,TGTGCCAGCAGCGATGTAGCTCGCGGGAGCGGAGGCGGGGAGCTGTTTTTT,TRBD2,17,TRBV7-6,TRBJ2-2,-
CASSVTGYNTEAFF,TGTGCCAGTAGTGTGACAGGGTATAACACTGAAGCTTTCTTT,TRBD1,14,TRBV19,TRBJ1-1,few
CASSRQETQYF,TGTGCCAGCAGCAGACAAGAGACCCAGTACTTC,-,11,TRBV7-9,TRBJ2-5,-
CAWTRGGPYEQYF,TGTGCCTGGACCAGGGGAGGTCCCTACGAGCAGTACTTC,-,13,TRBV30,TRBJ2-7,-
CATSRPQDTYEQYF,TGTGCCACCAGCAGACCCCAGGACACCTACGAGCAGTACTTC,-,14,TRBV15,TRBJ2-7,-
CSDWTSGTCDYEQYF,TGCAGCGATTGGACTAGCGGAACCTGTGACTACGAGCAGTACTTC,TRBD2,15,TRBV29-1,TRBJ2-7,-
CATSRDRGLLYNEQFF,TGTGCCACCAGCAGAGACAGGGGGCTACTATACAATGAGCAGTTCTTC,TRBD1,16,TRBV15,TRBJ2-1,-
CDWGVDSNQPQHF,TGTGACTGGGGGGTTGACAGCAATCAGCCCCAGCATTTT,-,13,TRBV30,TRBJ1-5,-
CASSLARLAGQETQYF,TGTGCCAGCAGTTTAGCGAGGTTAGCGGGGCAAGAGACCCAGTACTTC,TRBD2,16,TRBV12-3/TRBV12-4,TRBJ2-5,-
CASSLRQYQETQYF,TGTGCCAGCAGCTTGAGACAGTACCAAGAGACCCAGTACTTC,-,14,TRBV7-2,TRBJ2-5,-
CASSSDRTTEAFF,TGTGCCAGCAGCTCGGACAGGACCACTGAAGCTTTCTTT,TRBD1,13,TRBV6-5,TRBJ1-1,-
CATSRDVPGTDTQYF,TGTGCCACCAGCAGAGATGTTCCGGGGACAGATACGCAGTATTTT,-,15,TRBV15,TRBJ2-3,-
CASSRGTAYEQYF,TGTGCCAGCTCACGGGGGACAGCCTACGAGCAGTACTTC,-,13,TRBV6-5,TRBJ2-7,once
CAISDLDPKGELFF,TGTGCCATCAGTGATCTCGATCCAAAGGGGGAGCTGTTTTTT,-,14,TRBV10-3,TRBJ2-2,hyperexpanded
CASSFIPPPGLEGYTF,TGTGCCAGCAGCTTTATACCCCCACCGGGCCTCGAAGGCTACACCTTC,-,16,TRBV6-5,TRBJ1-2,-
CASSQSQETQYF,TGTGCCAGCAGCCAGTCGCAAGAGACCCAGTACTTC,-,12,TRBV7-2,TRBJ2-5,few
CASSLSTSQGYRDTQYF,TGTGCCAGCAGTTTATCGACTAGCCAGGGATACAGAGATACGCAGTATTTT,TRBD2,17,TRBV27,TRBJ2-3,-
CASSAPGQGIAEAFF,TGCGCCAGCAGCGCTCCGGGACAGGGGATTGCGGAAGCTTTCTTT,TRBD1,15,TRBV4-3,TRBJ1-1,large
CASSRQSYEQYF,TGTGCCAGCAGTCGACAGTCCTACGAGCAGTACTTC,-,12,TRBV6-2/TRBV6-3,TRBJ2-7,-
CASSYSMGKETQYF,TGTGCCAGCAGTTACTCGATGGGCAAAGAGACCCAGTACTTC,-,14,TRBV6-5,TRBJ2-5,-